A single T cell receptor beta chain is shown here with its context. The sample originates from a study of shared clonotypes between healthy human individuals. In germline, CDR1 is MGHDK, CDR2 SYGVNS. Trimming left V 5 bases short and J 14 bases short, with 27 bases between. The CDR3 has 16 residues. Using immunoSEQ multiplex PCR, the repertoire was profiled, and TCRdb retains in-frame clones only, with some absent. The table shows about 2 million clones, with roughly 94% occurring only once. Sequencing was performed on naive CD4+ T cells sorted from blood. As to subset: CD45RA+ positively selected. The TCR originated in a man aged 18 to 35 in good health. The chain joins TRBV25-1 to TRBJ1-4; D may be TRBD1 (5 bases). CDR3 in amino acids: CASSPSRPGQELRLFF. The CDR3 bases are TGTGCCAGCAGTCCCAGTCGGCCCGGACAAGAATTGAGGCTGTTTTTT.